A single sample gave rise to the 27 T cell receptor beta chains below, sequenced in a study of OX40 agonist ivuxolimab in advanced cancers. Sequenced by immunoSEQ multiplex PCR; TCRdb stores in-frame clones only, minus some. The sample includes approximately 65,000 clones, about 83% of them seen just once. The material was CD4+ or CD8+ T cells sorted from blood, obtained in a trial of the OX40 agonist ivuxolimab. These receptor sequences come from an adult with an advanced solid tumor such as melanoma, head and neck, liver or kidney cancer.

This clone occurred a few times. This chain links TRBV20-1 with TRBJ1-1, with D hard to call. CDR3 length: 10 residues. The V end was cut by 6 bases, the J end by 6 bases, with 8 bases between. Germline CDR1 DFQATT, CDR2 SNEGSKA (reference sequence). The CDR3 DNA is TGCAGTGCGAGGGTCGCTGAAGCTTTCTTT. This codes for CSARVAEAFF.

This chain connects TRBV19 to TRBJ1-4, with unresolved D. The CDR3 has 16 residues. Germline CDR1 and CDR2: LNHDA and SQIVND (reference sequence). The germline V and J ends were trimmed by 5 bases and 6 bases, with 19 bases remaining between them. This CDR3 is CASSGIYFTGDEKLFF. The CDR3 nucleotides are TGTGCCAGTAGTGGAATCTACTTTACCGGAGATGAAAAACTGTTTTTT.

The J gene is TRBJ2-1, the V gene TRBV19; D is possibly TRBD2 (5 bases). Trimming removed 5 bases from V and 2 bases from J, with 13 bases in between. Germline V lookup: CDR1 LNHDA, CDR2 SQIVND (reference sequence). CDR3 length equals 15 residues. CDR3 bases: TGTGCCAGTAGTCACGCGGCGGGTCCCTACAATGAGCAGTTCTTC. Encoded protein: CASSHAAGPYNEQFF.

The rearrangement joins TRBV7-9 to TRBJ1-4; 7 bases map to TRBD1. The germline CDR1 and CDR2 sequences are SEHNR and FQNEAQ (reference sequence). V trimming: 6 bases; J trimming: 4 bases; junction bases outside the gene matches: 14. The length of the CDR3 is 17 residues. CDR3 protein: CASSSRQGRLGNEKLFF. DNA for the CDR3: TGTGCCAGCAGTTCCCGACAGGGAAGGCTCGGTAATGAAAAACTGTTTTTT.

The rearrangement links TRBV10-3 to TRBJ2-2; 10 bases are shared with TRBD1. The trim removed 5 bases at V and 2 bases at J, leaving 5 bases unmatched. CDR1 and CDR2 from the germline V gene are ENHRY and SYGVKD. This CDR3 region has 16 residues. This CDR3 reads CAISTRQGANTGELFF. CDR3 coding DNA: TGTGCCATCAGTACACGACAGGGGGCCAACACCGGGGAGCTGTTTTTT.

The rearrangement uses TRBV7-9 and TRBJ1-3; D is unclear. Trimming took 0 bases from V and 3 from J, leaving 12 bases between them. The CDR3 has 16 amino acids. The germline V gene encodes CDR1 SEHNR and CDR2 FQNEAQ (reference sequence). The CDR3 DNA is TGTGCCAGCAGCTTAGCGATGGTGGCTTATGGAAACACCATATATTTT. As protein: CASSLAMVAYGNTIYF.

This chain uses TRBV6-1 with TRBJ1-2; weak D call: TRBD1 (5 bases). The CDR3 is made up of 15 amino acids. Deletions cut 2 bases from V and 3 bases from J, with 13 bases between. Per germline, CDR1 MNHNS and CDR2 SASEGT. CDR3 DNA: TGTGCCAGCAGTGAATTTGCGGCGGGGGACTATGGCTACACCTTC. Protein product: CASSEFAAGDYGYTF.

The rearrangement links TRBV2 to TRBJ1-5; 10 positions agree with TRBD1. This CDR3 comprises 14 residues. The J segment lost 5 bases and the V segment lost 6 bases, leaving 4 bases of the junction unmatched. The germline gives CDR1 SNHLY, CDR2 FYNNEI. The DNA of the CDR3 is TGTGCCAGCAGGGAGGGGACAGGGGATCAGCCCCAGCATTTT. Translation: CASREGTGDQPQHF.

The chain joins TRBV5-1 to TRBJ2-7; 7 positions agree with TRBD1. This CDR3 region has 17 residues. The germline gives CDR1 SGHRS, CDR2 YFSETQ. After removal of 3 bases from V and 2 bases from J, the junction contained 14 bases not matched to a gene. For the CDR3, the DNA is TGCGCCAGCAGCTCCCGGGGTTCGGGACAGCTAACCTACGAGCAGTACTTC. Protein product: CASSSRGSGQLTYEQYF.

This rearrangement joins TRBV6-1 to TRBJ2-1, with TRBD2 matching over 13 bases. Looked up from germline, CDR1 is MNHNS and CDR2 is SASEGT. V lost 1 base, J lost 11 bases, and 5 bases stayed unmatched. The CDR3 loop spans 15 amino acids. This CDR3 is CASSEEGLAGRKQFF. The CDR3 DNA reads TGTGCCAGCAGTGAAGAGGGACTAGCGGGAAGGAAGCAGTTCTTC.

The chain uses TRBV4-1 and TRBJ1-2, with TRBD1 as a possible D gene (6 bases). This CDR3 spans 14 amino acids. Germline V gene data show CDR1 as MGHRA and CDR2 as YSYEKL. Deletions cut 4 bases from V and 4 bases from J, with 13 bases between. CDR3 protein: CASSPGGGLYGYTF. The CDR3 DNA reads as TGCGCCAGCAGCCCCGGGGGGGGGCTCTATGGCTACACCTTC.

In DNA form, the CDR3 reads TGTGCCAGCTCCTCACAGTTCGGGATGGGCACTGAAGCTTTCTTT. This gives the protein CASSSQFGMGTEAFF. The chain couples TRBV18 to TRBJ1-1; D is uncertain. CDR1 KGHSH and CDR2 LQKENI come from the germline V gene. V lost 6 bases to trimming and J lost 4 bases, with 18 bases between them. The CDR3 has 15 amino acids.

This clone was seen only once. The chain links TRBV18 to TRBJ2-1; TRBD2 aligns across 11 bases. The junction had 3 bases not matched to a gene; V was cut back by 5 bases and J by 3 bases. CDR3 length: 15 residues. Germline V gene sequence: CDR1 KGHSH, CDR2 LQKENI. The DNA for the CDR3 is TGTGCCAGCTCATTACTAGCGGGGGTCTACAATGAGCAGTTCTTC. It codes for CASSLLAGVYNEQFF.

The V gene is TRBV6-5, the J gene TRBJ2-7, with D tentatively TRBD1 (5 bases). Trimming cost V 5 bases and J 2 bases, with 16 bases left between them. The CDR3 is made up of 15 amino acids. CDR1 and CDR2 (germline): MNHEY, SVGAGI. CDR3 loop: CASSRDSRETYEQYF. The DNA of the CDR3 is TGTGCCAGCAGTAGAGATTCCAGGGAAACCTACGAGCAGTACTTC.

V is TRBV5-8 and J is TRBJ2-3; D unclear. V lost 5 bases and J 2 bases, leaving 9 bases between the germline ends. Germline V gene sequence: CDR1 SGHTS, CDR2 YDEGEE. This CDR3 region has 13 residues. CDR3 nucleotides: TGTGCCAGCAGTACAGAGAACACAGATACGCAGTATTTT. Translating it yields CASSTENTDTQYF.

The gene calls are TRBV5-1 and TRBJ2-5, with D tentatively TRBD2 (6 bases). CDR3 length equals 14 residues. Trimming took off 0 bases at V and 2 bases at J, with 8 bases between the two ends. The V gene's germline CDR1 is SGHRS and CDR2 YFSETQ. The CDR3 nucleotides read TGCGCCAGCAGCTTGGCCGCGGGACAAGAGACCCAGTACTTC. It yields the protein CASSLAAGQETQYF.

The chain couples TRBV5-5 to TRBJ2-1; D might be TRBD2 (5 bases). Per the germline V gene, CDR1 is SGHKS and CDR2 is YYEKEE (reference sequence). V was shortened by 2 bases and J by 12 bases, with 15 bases between the two germline ends. The CDR3 is 13 residues long. The CDR3 bases are TGTGCCAGCAGCTTTGATACGGGCCGGGGGCAGTTCTTC. It translates to CASSFDTGRGQFF.

This clone is a singleton in its sample. The chain carries TRBV11-2 and TRBJ2-1, with D unclear. CDR3 length: 16 amino acids. CDR1 and CDR2 from the germline V gene are SGHAT and FQNNGV. V dropped 4 bases and J dropped 8 bases, with 21 bases sitting between them. Written as DNA, the CDR3 is TGTGCCAGCAGCTCCGGCCTCGATAAAGCTGGGTATGAGCAGTTCTTC. As protein: CASSSGLDKAGYEQFF.

V and J are TRBV5-4 and TRBJ2-1, with TRBD1 identical over 10 bases. Losses at the gene ends were 0 bases for V and 7 bases for J; bases not matched to a gene: 4. The CDR3 loop spans 15 amino acids. Germline V lookup: CDR1 SGHNT, CDR2 YYREEE (reference sequence). CDR3 region: CASSLGGTGVNEQFF. In DNA, the CDR3 is TGTGCCAGCAGCTTGGGGGGGACAGGGGTGAATGAGCAGTTCTTC.

V is TRBV5-1 and J is TRBJ2-2; D may be TRBD1 (5 bases). The CDR3 is made up of 16 amino acids. Trimming took 4 bases from V and 1 from J, leaving 14 bases between them. CDR1 and CDR2 from the germline V gene are SGHRS and YFSETQ. CDR3 amino acids: CASSEARTLNTGELFF. In nucleotides, the CDR3 is TGCGCCAGCAGCGAGGCGAGGACATTGAACACCGGGGAGCTGTTTTTT. Looking up the rest from reference TRBV5-1 and TRBJ2-2 gives the full variable domain: KAGVTQTPRYLIKTRGQQVTLSCSPISGHRSVSWYQQTPGQGLQFLFEYFSETQRNKGNFPGRFSGRQFSNSRSEMNVSTLELGDSALYLCASSEARTLNTGELFFGEGSRLTVL.

The chain carries TRBV4-1 and TRBJ2-2, with 14 nucleotides matching TRBD2. The trim removed 1 base at V and 3 bases at J, leaving 7 bases unmatched. The CDR3 consists of 19 residues. Germline V gene lookup returns CDR1 MGHRA and CDR2 YSYEKL. The chain's CDR3 is CASSQAAGTSGSHTGELFF. In DNA, the CDR3 is TGCGCCAGCAGCCAAGCCGCAGGGACTAGCGGGAGCCACACCGGGGAGCTGTTTTTT.

The chain carries TRBV4-2 and TRBJ1-2; perhaps TRBD1 as D (5 bases). V gave up 2 bases and J gave up 3 bases, with 10 bases separating them. The germline CDR1 and CDR2 sequences are LGHNA and YNFKEQ. The length of the CDR3 is 14 residues. CDR3 DNA: TGTGCCAGCAGCCAATACGGGGCCGACTATGGCTACACCTTC. Amino acids: CASSQYGADYGYTF.

The rearrangement links TRBV19 to TRBJ1-1; D gene uncertain. The CDR3 is 11 residues long. The V end was cut by 5 bases, the J end by 4 bases, with 5 bases between. Germline lookup yields CDR1 LNHDA and CDR2 SQIVND (reference sequence). The CDR3 loop is CASSGSTEAFF. As DNA, the CDR3 is TGTGCCAGTAGTGGTAGCACTGAAGCTTTCTTT.

The rearrangement uses TRBV7-2 and TRBJ2-1; D call uncertain. In germline, CDR1 is SGHTA, CDR2 FQGNSA. Trimming left V 4 bases short and J 6 bases short, with 16 bases between. This CDR3 comprises 15 residues. In DNA, the CDR3 is TGTGCCAGCAGCTCGCGGTTGAGAGGTGGCAATGAGCAGTTCTTC. Residues: CASSSRLRGGNEQFF. Based on the CDR3 plus reference TRBV7-2 and TRBJ2-1, the full variable domain is GAGVSQSPSNKVTEKGKDVELRCDPISGHTALYWYRQSLGQGLEFLIYFQGNSAPDKSGLPSDRFSAERTGGSVSTLTIQRTQQEDSAVYLCASSSRLRGGNEQFFGPGTRLTVL.

This rearrangement joins TRBV19 to TRBJ2-3; TRBD1 matches 11 bases. J lost 3 bases, V lost 5 bases, and 7 bases had no gene match. The CDR3 has 16 residues. The germline V gene encodes CDR1 LNHDA and CDR2 SQIVND (reference sequence). CDR3 in DNA: TGTGCCAGTAGTCTACCGGGACAGGGGGGGACAGATACGCAGTATTTT. It specifies CASSLPGQGGTDTQYF.

The chain joins TRBV19 to TRBJ1-5; TRBD1 agrees at 7 bases. This CDR3 is 16 amino acids long. Germline values: CDR1 LNHDA, CDR2 SQIVND (reference sequence). Trimming removed 3 bases from V and 7 bases from J; junction bases left unmatched: 12. For the CDR3, the DNA is TGTGCCAGTAGTATTAGTAGGGGGCGAGGGGAACAGCCCCAGCATTTT. Translation: CASSISRGRGEQPQHF.

This clone was recorded once. CDR3 sequence: CASSESAGQGAGGNTIYF. The CDR3 DNA is TGCGCCAGCAGTGAGTCCGCGGGACAGGGGGCTGGCGGAAACACCATATATTTT. The rearrangement joins TRBV10-1 to TRBJ1-3; 12 bases are a match to TRBD1. Germline CDR1 reads WNHNN; CDR2 reads SYGVQD (reference sequence). CDR3 length: 18 residues. Trimming took 0 bases from V and 4 from J; bases not matched to a gene: 7.